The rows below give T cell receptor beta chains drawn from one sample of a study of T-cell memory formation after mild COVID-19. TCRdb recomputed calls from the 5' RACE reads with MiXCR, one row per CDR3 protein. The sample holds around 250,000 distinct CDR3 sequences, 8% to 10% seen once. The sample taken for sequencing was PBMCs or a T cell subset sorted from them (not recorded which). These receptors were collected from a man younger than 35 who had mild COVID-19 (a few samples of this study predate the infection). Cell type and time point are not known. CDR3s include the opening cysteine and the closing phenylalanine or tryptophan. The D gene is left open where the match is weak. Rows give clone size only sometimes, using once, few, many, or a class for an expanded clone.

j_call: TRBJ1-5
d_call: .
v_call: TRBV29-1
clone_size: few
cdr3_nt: TGCAGCGTTGGGAGGGGGTACAATCAGCCCCAGCATTTT
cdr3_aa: CSVGRGYNQPQHF

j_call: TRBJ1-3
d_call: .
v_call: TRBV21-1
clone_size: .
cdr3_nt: TGTGCCAGCACCCTTTTGAGGAGTTCTGGAAACACCATATATTTT
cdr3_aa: CASTLLRSSGNTIYF

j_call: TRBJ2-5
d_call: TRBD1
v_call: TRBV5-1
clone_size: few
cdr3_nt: TGCGCCAGCAGCTGGGGCACAGGGGGCTTTAGGGAGACCCAGTACTTC
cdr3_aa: CASSWGTGGFRETQYF

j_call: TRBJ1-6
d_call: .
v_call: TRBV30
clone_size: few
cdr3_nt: TGTGCCTGGTCTACGGACGGGAATTCACCCCTCCACTTT
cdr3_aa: CAWSTDGNSPLHF

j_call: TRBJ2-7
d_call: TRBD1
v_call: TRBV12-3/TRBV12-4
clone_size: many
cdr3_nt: TGTGCCAGCAGTAGGACAGGGGGTTACGAGCAGTACTTC
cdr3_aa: CASSRTGGYEQYF

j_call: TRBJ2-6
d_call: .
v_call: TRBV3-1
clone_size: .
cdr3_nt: TGTGCCAGCAGCCAAGTGGGTTGGATGTACTCTGGGGCCAACGTCCTGACTTTC
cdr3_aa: CASSQVGWMYSGANVLTF

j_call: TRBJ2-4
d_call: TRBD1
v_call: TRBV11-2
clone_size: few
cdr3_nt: TGTGCCAGCAGCTTAGTAGGGGGCAGGTCGGACATTCAGTACTTC
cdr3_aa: CASSLVGGRSDIQYF

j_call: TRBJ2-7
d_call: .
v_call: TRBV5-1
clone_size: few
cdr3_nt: TGCGCCAGCAGCTTGGCGGGACTGCAGTACGGGCAGTACTTC
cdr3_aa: CASSLAGLQYGQYF

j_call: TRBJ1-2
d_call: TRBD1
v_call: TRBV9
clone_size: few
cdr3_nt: TGTGCCAGCAGCGTAGAAAACAGGGGCGAAAAGTACACCTTC
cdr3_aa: CASSVENRGEKYTF

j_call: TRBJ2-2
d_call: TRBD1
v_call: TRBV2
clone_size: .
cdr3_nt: TGTGCCAGCGGGGGACAGAGCCCGAACACCGGGGAGCTGTTTTTT
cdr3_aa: CASGGQSPNTGELFF

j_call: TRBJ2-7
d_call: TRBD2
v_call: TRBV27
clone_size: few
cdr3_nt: TGTGCCAGCAGGCGCTACCGCAGCGGGGTGATCTACGAGCAGTACTTC
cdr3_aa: CASRRYRSGVIYEQYF

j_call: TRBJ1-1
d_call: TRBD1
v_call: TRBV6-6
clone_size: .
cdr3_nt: TGTGCCAGCACCCACGGGACAGGGGTAGAGGGGACTGAAGCTTTCTTT
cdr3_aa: CASTHGTGVEGTEAFF

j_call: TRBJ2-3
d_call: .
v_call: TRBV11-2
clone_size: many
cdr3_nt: TGTGCCAGCTGCTCCGGCGGGGATACGCAGTATTTT
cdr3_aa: CASCSGGDTQYF